The 11 T cell receptor beta chains below all came from one sample that was sequenced in a study of long-term antiretroviral therapy in people with HIV (dated by TCRdb to between 2021 and 2024). The immunoSEQ hsTCRB v3.0 assay was used at survey level resolution to sequence the TRB variable region. Drawn from immuneACCESS, this table holds only the in-frame rearrangements with V and J called that TCRdb kept. Clones are partly lost; checked studies trace under half to an unresolved V gene and leave the rest unexplained. Across this sample there are some 27,000 clones, with over 90% seen only once. Over 5% of the sample is held by the ten biggest clonotypes. The source was unsorted PBMCs, collected approximately 6.3 years after starting antiretroviral therapy. These receptors originate from a woman aged 35 to 49 with HIV.

The chain combines TRBV9 with TRBJ1-5, with TRBD1 as a possible D gene (6 bases). V was pared by 4 bases and J by 5 bases, with 13 bases between. This CDR3 is 14 amino acids long. The germline gives CDR1 SGDLS, CDR2 YYNGEE. The CDR3 sequence: CASSPGEWHQPQHF. The CDR3 DNA sequence: TGTGCCAGCAGCCCAGGGGAGTGGCATCAGCCCCAGCATTTT.

The chain links TRBV5-1 to TRBJ1-1; maybe TRBD1 (6 bases). CDR3 length equals 14 residues. V dropped 4 bases and J dropped 3 bases, with 13 bases sitting between them. Germline assignment: CDR1 SGHRS and CDR2 YFSETQ. The CDR3 region has the DNA TGCGCCAGCAGCCCAGGGGATATTTACACTGAAGCTTTCTTT. It specifies CASSPGDIYTEAFF.

The rearrangement uses TRBV4-1 and TRBJ2-5; 9 nucleotides match TRBD1. The J segment lost 5 bases and the V segment lost 3 bases, leaving 4 bases of the junction unmatched. This CDR3 contains 14 residues. The germline V gene has CDR1 MGHRA and CDR2 YSYEKL. The CDR3, as DNA: TGCGCCAGCAGCCAGGGACAGGGAGGGGAGACCCAGTACTTC. As protein: CASSQGQGGETQYF.

The chain couples TRBV7-2 to TRBJ2-3; a possible D gene is TRBD1 (5 bases). Trimming shortened V by 7 bases and J by 5 bases, and 7 bases separated the two germline ends. This CDR3 region has 11 residues. Germline V CDR1 and CDR2: SGHTA, FQGNSA. The CDR3, as DNA: TGTGCCAGCACCCAGGGAGATACGCAGTATTTT. Translated: CASTQGDTQYF. The complete variable domain, with remaining parts taken from reference TRBV7-2 and TRBJ2-3, reads GAGVSQSPSNKVTEKGKDVELRCDPISGHTALYWYRQSLGQGLEFLIYFQGNSAPDKSGLPSDRFSAERTGGSVSTLTIQRTQQEDSAVYLCASTQGDTQYFGPGTRLTVL.

The rearrangement joins TRBV7-9 to TRBJ1-2, with D uncertain. Germline V CDR1 and CDR2: SEHNR, FQNEAQ (reference sequence). V shed 4 bases and J shed 2 bases, with 11 bases lying between them. This CDR3 is built from 14 residues. CDR3 DNA sequence: TGTGCCAGCAGCTCCGGGAGCCTCAACTATGGCTACACCTTC. Its protein product is CASSSGSLNYGYTF.

The rearrangement joins TRBV12-5 to TRBJ2-5; 12 nucleotides match TRBD2. The CDR3 has 14 amino acids. The J segment lost 5 bases and the V segment lost 7 bases, leaving 5 bases of the junction unmatched. The germline CDR1 and CDR2 sequences are LGHNT and FRNRAP. The chain's CDR3 is CASATSGGRETQYF. DNA for the CDR3: TGTGCTAGTGCCACTAGCGGGGGGAGGGAGACCCAGTACTTC.

The rearrangement joins TRBV30 to TRBJ1-1; no clear D gene. The V and J ends lost 0 bases and 3 bases respectively, with 2 bases between them. CDR3 length: 11 amino acids. Germline V gene data show CDR1 as GTSNPN and CDR2 as SVGIG (reference sequence). Written as DNA, the CDR3 is TGTGCCTGGAGTGTAGACACTGAAGCTTTCTTT. Protein: CAWSVDTEAFF. Using reference TRBV30 and TRBJ1-1 for the parts outside the CDR3, the full variable domain is SQTIHQWPATLVQPVGSPLSLECTVEGTSNPNLYWYRQAAGRGLQLLFYSVGIGQISSEVPQNLSASRPQDRQFILSSKKLLLSDSGFYLCAWSVDTEAFFGQGTRLTVV.

Here the CDR3 reads CASSLVGTGVPNEQFF. CDR3 nucleotides: TGCGCCAGCAGCTTGGTTGGGACAGGGGTCCCCAATGAGCAGTTCTTC. V usage is TRBV5-1 and J usage is TRBJ2-1, with 10 positions matching TRBD1. CDR1 SGHRS and CDR2 YFSETQ come from the germline V gene. J was trimmed by 6 bases and V by 0 bases; bases with no gene match: 6. This CDR3 is 16 amino acids long.

V usage is TRBV11-1 and J usage is TRBJ1-5; the match to TRBD1 covers 7 bases. The CDR3 covers 15 residues. The germline V gene encodes CDR1 SGHAT and CDR2 FQDESV (reference sequence). V lost 6 bases, J lost 5 bases, and 10 bases stayed unmatched. The CDR3, as DNA: TGTGCCAGCAGATCCGGCGGACAGGTCCATCAGCCCCAGCATTTT. Amino acid sequence: CASRSGGQVHQPQHF.

By sample share, this clone is medium-sized. This chain joins TRBV4-3 and TRBJ1-5; tentative D call: TRBD1 (6 bases). Between the trimmed V and J ends, which lost 0 bases and 0 bases, there was a span of 21 bases. Per the germline V gene, CDR1 is LGHNA and CDR2 is YSLEER. There are 20 residues in the CDR3. CDR3 nucleotide sequence: TGCGCCAGCAGCCAAGATTGGGGTGAGGACAGCCTATTTAGCAATCAGCCCCAGCATTTT. Protein product: CASSQDWGEDSLFSNQPQHF.

The gene calls are TRBV9 and TRBJ1-1, with a weak D call TRBD1 (5 bases). The CDR3 length is 13 residues. The germline gives CDR1 SGDLS, CDR2 YYNGEE. V was shortened by 3 bases and J by 1 base, with 7 bases between the two germline ends. For the CDR3, the DNA is TGTGCCAGCAGCGCAGGACAGAACACTGAAGCTTTCTTT. This codes for CASSAGQNTEAFF.